Listed here are 12 T cell receptor beta chains from one sample, sequenced in a study of T cell repertoires in cytomegalovirus infection. Their antigen targets remain unknown. TCRdb independently ran MiXCR on the reads; one entry per CDR3 protein. Seen here are approximately 990,000 distinct CDR3 sequences, roughly 31% observed once, and the top ten hold 13%. The specimen comprised cultured CD8+ T cells from PBMCs, sampled from culture after CMV antigen stimulation. The receptors were gathered from a human donor in good health (CMV status not recorded). Some clones in this sample may be carry-over from other donors' samples.

The CDR3, as DNA: TGTGCCAGCACCTCAATACCGGACAGATCCCCCAGCTACTCTAATGAAAAACTGTTTTTT. This sequence encodes CASTSIPDRSPSYSNEKLFF. The chain has TRBV7-9 and TRBJ1-4; D possibly corresponds to TRBD1 (6 bases). CDR3 length: 20 amino acids. Per the germline V gene, CDR1 is SEHNR and CDR2 is FQNEAQ (reference sequence). Trimming removed 7 bases at V and 3 bases at J, with 30 bases between.

V gene TRBV19 combines with J gene TRBJ1-1; D call uncertain. The ends were cut back, 3 bases at V and 1 base at J, with 6 bases in the middle. CDR3 length equals 13 residues. Germline CDR1 is LNHDA and CDR2 is SQIVND (reference sequence). The CDR3 reads CASSIRENTEAFF. The CDR3 nucleotides are TGTGCCAGTAGTATCCGGGAGAACACTGAAGCTTTCTTT.

Note on this clonotype: A read error may account for a junction end that differs from germline. V usage is TRBV7-2 and J usage is TRBJ1-3; no firm D call. CDR3 length equals 13 residues. Germline V CDR1 and CDR2: SGHTA, FQGNSA. The CDR3 loop is CVSSTFLGNTIYF. The CDR3 region has the DNA TGTGTCAGCAGCACATTTCTCGGAAACACCATATATTTT.

The V call is TRBV15, the J call TRBJ1-6; perhaps TRBD1 as D (5 bases). This CDR3 region has 15 residues. The V end lost 3 bases, the J end lost 1 base, and 7 bases lay between the germline ends. Germline V CDR1 and CDR2: LNHNV, YYDKDF (reference sequence). The CDR3 DNA sequence: TGTGCCACCAGCAGCTCAGGGTCCTATAATTCACCCCTCCACTTT. Protein: CATSSSGSYNSPLHF.

V and J are TRBV27 and TRBJ1-2; 12 nucleotides line up with TRBD1. V lost 5 bases, J lost 10 bases, and 20 bases stayed unmatched. The CDR3 is 18 residues long. Germline V CDR1 and CDR2: MNHEY, SMNVEV (reference sequence). The chain's CDR3 is CASSLHRDRGLGYGDYTF. In DNA, the CDR3 is TGTGCCAGCAGTCTGCACCGGGACAGGGGGCTCGGCTACGGTGACTACACCTTC.

Many counts were recorded for this clonotype. The V call is TRBV12-3 or TRBV12-4, the J call TRBJ1-2; TRBD1 matches 7 bases. The CDR3 runs to 15 residues. The V and J ends lost 5 bases and 6 bases, in that order; junction bases with no gene match: 12. The CDR3 DNA is TGTGCCAGCAGTATGCCAGGGAGGGGGCGTGATGGCTACACCTTC. It encodes CASSMPGRGRDGYTF.

Ten or more counts support this clonotype. Here the CDR3 DNA reads TGTGCCAGCAGCTCCCCCAGGGACAGGGACACCTACGAGCAGTACTTC. This sequence encodes CASSSPRDRDTYEQYF. The J gene is TRBJ2-7, the V gene TRBV7-8; TRBD1 matches at 9 bases. Per germline, CDR1 SGHVS and CDR2 FQNEAQ. This CDR3 has 16 residues. The J segment lost 2 bases and the V segment lost 4 bases, leaving 9 bases of the junction unmatched.

J is TRBJ1-2 and V is TRBV24-1, with D possibly being TRBD1 (5 bases). Germline assignment: CDR1 KGHDR and CDR2 SFDVKD. CDR3 length equals 11 residues. With 12 bases removed from V and 3 bases from J, the gap between germline ends came to 10 bases. In DNA, the CDR3 is TGTGCCGTCCTGGGGGACTATGGCTACACCTTC. Amino acids: CAVLGDYGYTF.

The chain combines TRBV7-8 with TRBJ1-1; 8 positions match TRBD1. CDR3 length: 14 amino acids. Trimming at V came to 5 bases and at J to 5 bases, leaving 7 bases not matched to a gene. Per the germline V gene, CDR1 is SGHVS and CDR2 is FQNEAQ. DNA for the CDR3: TGTGCCAGCAGCAACCGGACAGGGAAGACTGAAGCTTTCTTT. This translates into CASSNRTGKTEAFF.

V usage is TRBV10-3 and J usage is TRBJ1-1; D is undetermined. Germline V gene sequence: CDR1 ENHRY, CDR2 SYGVKD. This CDR3 comprises 17 residues. V was pared by 4 bases and J by 1 base, with 19 bases between. This CDR3 reads CAISGSLEGSPNTEAFF. The CDR3 DNA reads as TGTGCCATCAGTGGAAGCCTCGAGGGTAGCCCGAACACTGAAGCTTTCTTT.

The chain carries TRBV5-1 and TRBJ1-5, with a weak D call TRBD1 (6 bases). The CDR3 runs to 16 residues. Germline-derived CDR1 and CDR2 are SGHRS and YFSETQ. Trimming left V 2 bases short and J 0 bases short, with 12 bases between. The CDR3 spells CASSFQGSYSNQPQHF. The CDR3 DNA sequence: TGCGCCAGCAGCTTTCAGGGGAGCTATAGCAATCAGCCCCAGCATTTT. The whole variable domain, remainder taken from reference TRBV5-1 and TRBJ1-5, is KAGVTQTPRYLIKTRGQQVTLSCSPISGHRSVSWYQQTPGQGLQFLFEYFSETQRNKGNFPGRFSGRQFSNSRSEMNVSTLELGDSALYLCASSFQGSYSNQPQHFGDGTRLSIL.

A word on this clonotype: One junction end disagrees with the germline gene, perhaps due to a read error. V gene TRBV27 combines with J gene TRBJ1-5; D not certain. CDR1 is MNHEY, CDR2 SMNVEV, per germline (reference sequence). This CDR3 has 12 residues. The CDR3 nucleotides read TGTGCCAGCAGCTTCGCCGGTCAGTCCCAGCATTTT. Amino acids: CASSFAGQSQHF.